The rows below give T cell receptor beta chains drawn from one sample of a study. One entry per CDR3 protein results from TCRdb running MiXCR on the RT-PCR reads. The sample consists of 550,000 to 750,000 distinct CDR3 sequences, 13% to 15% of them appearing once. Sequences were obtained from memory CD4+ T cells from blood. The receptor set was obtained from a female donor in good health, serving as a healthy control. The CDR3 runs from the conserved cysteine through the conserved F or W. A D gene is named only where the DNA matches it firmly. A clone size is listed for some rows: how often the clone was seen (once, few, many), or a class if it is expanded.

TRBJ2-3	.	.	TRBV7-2	TGTGCCAGCAGCATACAGCGCACAGATACGCAGTATTTT	CASSIQRTDTQYF
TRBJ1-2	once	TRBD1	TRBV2	TGTGCCAGCAGATACCGAACAGGGGGCGCGTCTGGCTACACCTTC	CASRYRTGGASGYTF
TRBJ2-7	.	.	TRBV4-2	TGTGCCAGCAGCCAAGGTGGGGACGGCTACGAGCAGTACTTC	CASSQGGDGYEQYF
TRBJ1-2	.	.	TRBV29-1	TGCAGCGTTGAAGTAGGGGACTCTGGCTACACCTTC	CSVEVGDSGYTF
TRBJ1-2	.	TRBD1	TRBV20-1	TGCAGTGCTAGAGACACAGGGGGAGGCTATGGCTACACCTTC	CSARDTGGGYGYTF
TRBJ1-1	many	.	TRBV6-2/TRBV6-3	TGTGCCAGCACCCCCAGAGGGGACACTGAAGCTTTCTTT	CASTPRGDTEAFF
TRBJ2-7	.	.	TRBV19	TGTGCCAGTAGTATGTCACCCGGCTCCTACGAGCAGTACTTC	CASSMSPGSYEQYF
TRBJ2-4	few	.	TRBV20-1	TGCAGTGCTAGACTCCGGGAAAACATTCAGTACTTC	CSARLRENIQYF
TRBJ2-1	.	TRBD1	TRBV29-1	TGCAGCGCCATGTGGACAGGGGGCAGCGGCAATGAGCAGTTCTTC	CSAMWTGGSGNEQFF
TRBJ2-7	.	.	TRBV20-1	TGCAGTGCGGAGGGGCCTAGCATGTACGAGCAGTACTTC	CSAEGPSMYEQYF
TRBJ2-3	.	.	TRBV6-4	TGTGCCAGCAGTGCGGGGGACAACACAGATACGCAGTATTTT	CASSAGDNTDTQYF
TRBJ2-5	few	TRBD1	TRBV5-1	TGCGCCAGCAGCTCAGTGGACAGGGGAGAGACCCAGTACTTC	CASSSVDRGETQYF
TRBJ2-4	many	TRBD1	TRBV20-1	TGCAGTGCTTCGCCGACAGGGGGCGAGGTGGGAATTCAGTACTTC	CSASPTGGEVGIQYF
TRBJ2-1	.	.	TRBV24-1	TGTGCCACCAGTGACCGAAGTAGACAGGCTGAAGGAAACAATGAGCAGTTCTTC	CATSDRSRQAEGNNEQFF
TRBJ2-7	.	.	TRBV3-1	TGTGCCAGCACAGACAGATACGAGCAGTACTTC	CASTDRYEQYF
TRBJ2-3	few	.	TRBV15	TGTGCCACCAGCAGAGACCCGACAGGTGGGTCAGATACGCAGTATTTT	CATSRDPTGGSDTQYF
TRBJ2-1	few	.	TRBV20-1	TGCAGTGCGACGGGGGCAGGGATTGAGCAGTTCTTC	CSATGAGIEQFF
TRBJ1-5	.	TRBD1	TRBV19	TGTGCCAGTAGAAGACAGGGGTTAAGCAATCAGCCCCAGCATTTT	CASRRQGLSNQPQHF
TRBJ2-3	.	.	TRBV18	TGTGCCAGCTCACCATTCAGGGCAGATACGCAGTATTTT	CASSPFRADTQYF
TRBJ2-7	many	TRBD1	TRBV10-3	TGTGCCATCAGTGAGGGACAGGATACTTACCACGAGCAGTACTTC	CAISEGQDTYHEQYF
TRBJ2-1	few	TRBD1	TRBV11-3	TGTGCCAGCAGCTTCGCCGGGACAGAGTACAATGAGCAGTTCTTC	CASSFAGTEYNEQFF
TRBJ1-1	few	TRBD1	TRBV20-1	TGCAGTGCGACCCGACAGGGTCTGGCTTTCTTT	CSATRQGLAFF
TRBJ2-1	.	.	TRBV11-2	TGTGCCAGCAGCCCAGGTTTTAGAAGCGTCTCTCGTGAGCAGTTCTTC	CASSPGFRSVSREQFF
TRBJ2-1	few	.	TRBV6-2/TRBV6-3	TGTGCCAGCAGTTACACCCTGGTTCGCGGCTCCACCTACAATGAGCAGTTCTTC	CASSYTLVRGSTYNEQFF
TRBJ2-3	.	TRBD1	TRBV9	TGTGCCAGCAGCGCTTCGGGACAGGGGATGAATACGCAGTATTTT	CASSASGQGMNTQYF
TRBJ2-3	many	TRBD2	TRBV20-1	TGCAGTGCTAGAGGTCTAGCGGGACTTATGGATACGCAGTATTTT	CSARGLAGLMDTQYF
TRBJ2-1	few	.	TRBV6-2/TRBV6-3	TGTGCCAGCAGTTACAATCGTCTAGACTACAATGAGCAGTTCTTC	CASSYNRLDYNEQFF
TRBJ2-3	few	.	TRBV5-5	TGTGCCAGCAGTGGGCTGGGGGGCGCCGCAGATACGCAGTATTTT	CASSGLGGAADTQYF
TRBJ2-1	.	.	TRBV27	TGTGCCAGCAGCTCCACCTTACAGAACCGGGCGGGTGAGCAGTTCTTC	CASSSTLQNRAGEQFF
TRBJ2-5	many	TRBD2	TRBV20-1	TGCAGTGCTAGACCACAGACTAGCGGGATAGGAGAGACCCAGTACTTC	CSARPQTSGIGETQYF
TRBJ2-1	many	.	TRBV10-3	TGTGCCATCAGTGAGGGACAAGACTACAATGAGCAGTTCTTC	CAISEGQDYNEQFF
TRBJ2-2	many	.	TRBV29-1	TGCAGCGTTGGACGGGGAATGAACACCGGGGAGCTGTTTTTT	CSVGRGMNTGELFF